These 17 T cell receptor beta chains were all obtained from the same sample, sequenced in a study of vaccination and CD4 T cells after COVID-19. An Oncomine TCR Beta short-read assay was used to sequence the DNA from cultured CD4+ T cells. TCRdb called the PCR reads again in MiXCR, with one record for every CDR3 protein. Among about 3,500 distinct CDR3 sequences, 35% to 55% were seen once, and the ten largest hold 47%. Their target antigens are unknown. The treatment: 10-day PBMC culture with coronavirus spike peptide pools or control peptides (ViraFEST assay). Sequenced sample: CD4+ T cells from blood, cultured in vitro. The receptor set was obtained from a human donor who had recovered from COVID-19.

V gene TRBV5-4 combines with J gene TRBJ2-3, with 8 nucleotides matching TRBD1. Losses at the gene ends were 4 bases for V and 5 bases for J; bases not matched to a gene: 3. This CDR3 region has 13 residues. Germline V gene data show CDR1 as SGHNT and CDR2 as YYREEE (reference sequence). The CDR3 sequence is CASSPQGVDTQYF. DNA of the CDR3: TGTGCCAGCAGCCCACAGGGGGTAGATACGCAGTATTTT. The full variable domain, its missing parts supplied by reference TRBV5-4 and TRBJ2-3, is ETGVTQSPTHLIKTRGQQVTLRCSSQSGHNTVSWYQQALGQGPQFIFQYYREEENGRGNFPPRFSGLQFPNYSSELNVNALELDDSALYLCASSPQGVDTQYFGPGTRLTVL.

This clonotype turned up a few times. This rearrangement joins TRBV2 to TRBJ1-5, with 9 bases aligning to TRBD1. The trim removed 6 bases at V and 4 bases at J, leaving 4 bases unmatched. The CDR3 runs 14 residues. The V gene's germline CDR1 is SNHLY and CDR2 FYNNEI. The CDR3, as DNA: TGTGCCAGCAGCGAGGACAGGGGTAATCAGCCCCAGCATTTT. This translates into CASSEDRGNQPQHF.

This chain joins TRBV6-5 and TRBJ1-1; 7 nucleotides agree with TRBD1. CDR1 is MNHEY, CDR2 SVGAGI, per germline. This CDR3 spans 17 amino acids. Trimming cost V 2 bases and J 4 bases; bases outside gene matches: 13. DNA of the CDR3: TGTGCCAGCAGTTACGGGGACAGTAATATTGTAGGCACTGAAGCTTTCTTT. Residues: CASSYGDSNIVGTEAFF.

CDR3 in amino acids: CSAPSGGSPYNEQFF. The DNA of the CDR3 is TGCAGTGCGCCCTCGGGCGGGAGCCCCTACAATGAGCAGTTCTTC. The rearrangement joins TRBV20-1 to TRBJ2-1; 7 bases are a match to TRBD2. From germline, CDR1 is DFQATT and CDR2 SNEGSKA (reference sequence). The CDR3 is 15 amino acids. Losses at the gene ends were 6 bases for V and 2 bases for J; bases not matched to a gene: 10.

The genes are TRBV12-5 and TRBJ2-7; no clear D gene. Germline CDR1 LGHNT, CDR2 FRNRAP. This CDR3 region has 16 residues. V was clipped by 0 bases and J by 3 bases, with 15 bases between them. The CDR3 coding sequence is TGTGCTAGTGGTTTGGTACTCTCCCAGGATTTCTACGAGCAGTACTTC. Its protein product is CASGLVLSQDFYEQYF.

Only a few counts were recorded for this clonotype. The chain joins TRBV2 to TRBJ2-5, with TRBD1 matching over 10 bases. Germline CDR1 is SNHLY and CDR2 is FYNNEI. The CDR3 covers 13 residues. After removal of 8 bases from V and 4 bases from J, the junction contained 4 bases not matched to a gene. For the CDR3, the DNA is TGTGCCAGCGTTGGGGACAGGGGAGAGACCCAGTACTTC. Encoded protein: CASVGDRGETQYF.

The chain uses TRBV6-1 and TRBJ2-3; a weak D match, TRBD2 (5 bases). This CDR3 has 15 amino acids. Deletions cut 4 bases from V and 3 bases from J, with 14 bases between. CDR1 and CDR2 (germline): MNHNS, SASEGT. CDR3 sequence reads: CASSGRASATDTQYF. DNA for the CDR3: TGTGCCAGCAGTGGGCGGGCCAGTGCGACAGATACGCAGTATTTT.

J is TRBJ2-3 and V is TRBV5-1, with D unresolved. Germline V CDR1 and CDR2: SGHRS, YFSETQ. The length of the CDR3 is 15 residues. V was clipped by 5 bases and J by 2 bases, with 15 bases between them. CDR3 sequence reads: CASSPLGGITDTQYF. The CDR3, as DNA: TGCGCCAGCAGTCCCCTGGGTGGGATCACAGATACGCAGTATTTT.

This clonotype has a handful of counts. This chain links TRBV23-1 with TRBJ2-1; 11 bases match TRBD2. TRBV23-1 is filed as an ORF, its function uncertain. The V segment lost 6 bases and the J segment 3 bases; nucleotides outside the gene matches: 4. The CDR3 runs to 15 residues. CDR3: CASSEGLADYNEQFF. CDR3 DNA sequence: TGCGCCAGCAGCGAGGGACTAGCGGACTACAATGAGCAGTTCTTC.

The rearrangement uses TRBV7-8 and TRBJ2-7, with TRBD2 identical over 10 bases. The CDR3 is made up of 13 amino acids. With 5 bases clipped from V and 7 bases from J, the junction kept 5 bases outside the gene matches. The V gene's germline CDR1 is SGHVS and CDR2 FQNEAQ. The CDR3, as DNA: TGTGCCAGCAGCCCAAGCGGGGGGGTGGAGCAGTACTTC. Protein sequence: CASSPSGGVEQYF.

The chain combines TRBV6-5 with TRBJ1-5; D is uncertain. CDR3 size: 14 residues. V was trimmed by 2 bases and J by 5 bases, leaving 10 bases between them. Germline V lookup: CDR1 MNHEY, CDR2 SVGAGI. CDR3 protein: CASSYRLGYQPQHF. In DNA, the CDR3 is TGTGCCAGCAGTTACAGGCTAGGATATCAGCCCCAGCATTTT.

The sample holds a few counts of this clonotype. V gene TRBV20-1 combines with J gene TRBJ2-3, with D tentatively TRBD1 (5 bases). With 6 bases removed from V and 1 base from J, the gap between germline ends came to 11 bases. Germline CDR1 reads DFQATT; CDR2 reads SNEGSKA (reference sequence). There are 13 residues in the CDR3. CDR3 residues: CSAPSTGTDTQYF. CDR3 bases: TGCAGTGCCCCATCGACAGGCACAGATACGCAGTATTTT.

This chain joins TRBV20-1 and TRBJ2-3; D not resolved. V was shortened by 5 bases and J by 4 bases, with 16 bases between the two germline ends. CDR3 length: 14 residues. Germline CDR1 DFQATT, CDR2 SNEGSKA (reference sequence). This chain's CDR3 is CSAPRNGHADTQYF. DNA for the CDR3: TGCAGTGCTCCCCGGAACGGGCACGCAGATACGCAGTATTTT.

This clonotype was seen a few times. The V call is TRBV20-1, the J call TRBJ2-5; weak D call: TRBD1 (5 bases). CDR1 is DFQATT, CDR2 SNEGSKA, per germline (reference sequence). Trimming pared 3 bases from V and 2 bases from J, leaving 13 bases between. The CDR3 totals 14 residues. The chain's CDR3 is CSASSQGLQETQYF. In DNA form, the CDR3 reads TGCAGTGCTAGTAGCCAGGGCTTACAAGAGACCCAGTACTTC.

The CDR3 DNA sequence: TGTGCCAGCAGCTTAGAAGGGAGAGGGGGCGTCTATGGCTACACCTTC. Residues: CASSLEGRGGVYGYTF. J is TRBJ1-2 and V is TRBV11-3; 7 bases line up with TRBD1. CDR1 is SGHNT and CDR2 is YENEEA in the germline V gene. This CDR3 has 16 amino acids. V shed 0 bases and J 4 bases; nucleotides not matched to a gene: 8.

By share of the sample, this clonotype is medium-sized. V usage is TRBV20-1 and J usage is TRBJ1-6, with D possibly TRBD1 on 6 matching bases. CDR1 DFQATT and CDR2 SNEGSKA come from the germline V gene (reference sequence). V was cut by 5 bases and J by 0 bases, with 26 bases left in between. The CDR3 loop spans 20 amino acids. CDR3 nucleotide sequence: TGCAGTGCTCCCCTTCTCGGACCCGCGGGGGCGAGCTCCTATAATTCACCCCTCCACTTT. Residues: CSAPLLGPAGASSYNSPLHF.

This clonotype was seen only a few times. The V and J genes are TRBV2 and TRBJ1-4; D perhaps matches TRBD1 (5 bases). Trimming stripped 1 base from V and 10 bases from J, with 13 bases between. The germline gives CDR1 SNHLY, CDR2 FYNNEI. CDR3 length: 14 residues. The CDR3 here is CASSEGRDGGKLFF. CDR3 coding DNA: TGTGCCAGCAGTGAAGGCAGGGATGGGGGAAAACTGTTTTTT.